The 18 T cell receptor beta chains below were found in one sample sequenced in a study of blood T cell dynamics during melanoma immunotherapy. Time point defined: pre-treatment baseline. This table comes from immunoSEQ multiplex PCR, and its TCRdb copy is limited to in-frame clones, with some not included. In the table there are approximately 9,500 clones, approximately 90% of which are singletons. The material was blood, obtained from a patient treated with checkpoint blockade. The source is a human donor with melanoma.

As to this clone: No DNA is shown, since the ends of the CDR3 on it are uncertain; the CDR3 is the one TCRdb lists. The chain employs TRBV13 and TRBJ1-2. Ends included, the CDR3 has 14 residues. In germline, CDR1 is PRHDT, CDR2 FYEKMQ (reference sequence). The CDR3 loop is CASSILRASYGYTF.

This rearrangement joins TRBV5-1 to TRBJ2-1; D perhaps matches TRBD1 (8 bases). Germline CDR1 SGHRS, CDR2 YFSETQ. The CDR3 is 19 amino acids. V lost 1 base to trimming and J lost 0 bases, with 20 bases between them. CDR3 nucleotides: TGCGCCAGCAGCTTGACAGGGGGGGCCTCATTTAGCTCCTACAATGAGCAGTTCTTC. This translates into CASSLTGGASFSSYNEQFF.

The chain carries TRBV11-2 and TRBJ1-2; 8 bases align to TRBD1. The length of the CDR3 is 14 residues. Germline V gene data show CDR1 as SGHAT and CDR2 as FQNNGV. The V and J ends lost 6 bases and 2 bases, in that order; junction bases with no gene match: 5. DNA for the CDR3: TGTGCCAGCAGGTCAACAGGGGGGAACTATGGCTACACCTTC. It yields the protein CASRSTGGNYGYTF.

The chain joins TRBV9 to TRBJ2-5; 7 bases agree with TRBD1. The length of the CDR3 is 13 residues. Germline V gene data show CDR1 as SGDLS and CDR2 as YYNGEE. V lost 4 bases, J lost 5 bases, and 5 bases stayed unmatched. The CDR3: CASSPGGLETQYF. The CDR3, as DNA: TGTGCCAGCAGCCCAGGGGGTCTGGAGACCCAGTACTTC.

The chain links TRBV18 to TRBJ2-2; 7 nucleotides line up with TRBD1. This CDR3 spans 16 amino acids. Trimming took 3 bases from V and 7 from J; bases not matched to a gene: 11. From germline, CDR1 is KGHSH and CDR2 LQKENI. The CDR3 loop reads CASSPRIGGEDGELFF. The DNA of the CDR3 is TGTGCCAGCTCACCGAGGATAGGGGGCGAGGACGGGGAGCTGTTTTTT.

This sequence joins TRBV9 and TRBJ1-1; TRBD1 matches 9 bases. With 4 bases clipped from V and 1 base from J, the junction kept 8 bases outside the gene matches. Germline V gene sequence: CDR1 SGDLS, CDR2 YYNGEE. This CDR3 has 16 amino acids. CDR3 bases: TGTGCCAGCAGCCCAGAGGGACAGGGATCGAACACTGAAGCTTTCTTT. Translation: CASSPEGQGSNTEAFF.

This chain uses TRBV10-1 with TRBJ2-1, with a tentative D call TRBD2 (7 bases). Germline V gene data show CDR1 as WNHNN and CDR2 as SYGVQD (reference sequence). V dropped 2 bases and J dropped 5 bases, with 10 bases sitting between them. The CDR3 loop spans 14 amino acids. The CDR3 DNA sequence: TGCGCCAGCAGTGAGGGCGGGGGCCACAATGAGCAGTTCTTC. It codes for CASSEGGGHNEQFF.

The rearrangement links TRBV10-2 to TRBJ2-2; 7 bases are shared with TRBD2. After removal of 4 bases from V and 1 base from J, the junction contained 3 bases not matched to a gene. CDR3 length: 15 amino acids. Germline V lookup: CDR1 WSHSY, CDR2 SAAADI. The CDR3 coding sequence is TGCGCCAGCAGTGGTATAGCGGGGAACACCGGGGAGCTGTTTTTT. Its protein is CASSGIAGNTGELFF.

This chain connects TRBV9 to TRBJ2-3; 10 nucleotides agree with TRBD2. CDR1 is SGDLS and CDR2 is YYNGEE in the germline V gene. Losses at the gene ends were 0 bases for V and 4 bases for J; bases not matched to a gene: 5. The CDR3 consists of 16 residues. This CDR3 is CASSVASGGASDTQYF. The CDR3 DNA follows: TGTGCCAGCAGCGTAGCCAGCGGGGGGGCCTCAGATACGCAGTATTTT.

The chain is built from TRBV2 and TRBJ2-5, with 7 bases lining up with TRBD2. The V gene end was trimmed by 1 base and the J gene end by 2 bases; junction bases not matched to a gene: 4. CDR1 is SNHLY, CDR2 FYNNEI, per germline. This CDR3 region has 15 residues. The DNA for the CDR3 is TGTGCCAGCAGTGAAGTCCGACTAGCACAAGAGACCCAGTACTTC. It encodes CASSEVRLAQETQYF.

V usage is TRBV5-1 and J usage is TRBJ1-2, with D maybe TRBD1 (5 bases). Trimming pared 4 bases from V and 3 bases from J, leaving 13 bases between. The CDR3 extends over 14 amino acids. From germline, CDR1 is SGHRS and CDR2 YFSETQ. CDR3 region: CASSDLQEDYGYTF. The CDR3 bases are TGCGCCAGCAGCGATCTACAGGAAGACTATGGCTACACCTTC.

This clone was seen a few times. This chain joins TRBV30 and TRBJ2-1, with unresolved D. The CDR3 runs to 12 residues. Between the trimmed V and J ends, which lost 7 bases and 5 bases, there was a span of 12 bases. Germline V gene data show CDR1 as GTSNPN and CDR2 as SVGIG (reference sequence). The CDR3, as DNA: TGTGCCTATTCCTTTGGGGACAATGAGCAGTTCTTC. Its translation: CAYSFGDNEQFF. Filled out from reference TRBV30 and TRBJ2-1, the complete variable domain reads SQTIHQWPATLVQPVGSPLSLECTVEGTSNPNLYWYRQAAGRGLQLLFYSVGIGQISSEVPQNLSASRPQDRQFILSSKKLLLSDSGFYLCAYSFGDNEQFFGPGTRLTVL.

V and J are TRBV7-6 and TRBJ2-2, with 7 nucleotides matching TRBD1. Germline V gives CDR1 SGHVS, CDR2 FNYEAQ. V shed 6 bases, J shed 2 bases, and the junction held 6 bases outside the gene matches. The CDR3 consists of 15 residues. CDR3 sequence: CASSPGTVNTGELFF. The CDR3 DNA is TGTGCCAGCAGTCCCGGGACAGTTAACACCGGGGAGCTGTTTTTT. Complete variable domain (other parts from reference TRBV7-6 and TRBJ2-2): GAGVSQSPRYKVTKRGQDVALRCDPISGHVSLYWYRQALGQGPEFLTYFNYEAQQDKSGLPNDRFSAERPEGSISTLTIQRTEQRDSAMYRCASSPGTVNTGELFFGEGSRLTVL.

The chain uses TRBV19 and TRBJ1-2, with 7 nucleotides matching TRBD1. This CDR3 comprises 17 residues. Germline-derived CDR1 and CDR2 are LNHDA and SQIVND (reference sequence). Unmatched junction bases numbered 10, after V lost 3 bases and J lost 0 bases. The CDR3 DNA is TGTGCCAGTAGTATTAATGACAGGGCCCCAACTAACTATGGCTACACCTTC. This gives the protein CASSINDRAPTNYGYTF.

The chain combines TRBV10-3 with TRBJ2-5; D uncertain. Germline CDR1 is ENHRY and CDR2 is SYGVKD. CDR3 length equals 13 residues. Trimming pared 4 bases from V and 1 base from J, leaving 7 bases between. The CDR3 DNA reads as TGTGCCATCAGTGGGGCGACCCAAGAGACCCAGTACTTC. Residues: CAISGATQETQYF.

This chain connects TRBV2 to TRBJ2-1; TRBD2 matches 8 bases. The CDR3 covers 14 residues. The ends lost 8 bases at V and 10 bases at J; junction bases unmatched: 13. Germline V gene data show CDR1 as SNHLY and CDR2 as FYNNEI. Here the CDR3 reads CASLTSGPRGEQFF. In nucleotides, the CDR3 is TGTGCCAGCCTTACTAGCGGTCCTCGGGGGGAGCAGTTCTTC.

This clone was detected only a few times. V is TRBV4-1 and J is TRBJ1-3; TRBD1 matches at 10 bases. Germline loops: CDR1 MGHRA, CDR2 YSYEKL. CDR3 length: 17 residues. V lost 3 bases and J lost 1; bases outside the gene matches: 6. The CDR3 region is CASSHFPGQGSGNTIYF. CDR3 DNA sequence: TGCGCCAGCAGCCATTTTCCGGGACAGGGGTCTGGAAACACCATATATTTT.

The gene calls are TRBV2 and TRBJ1-4; D may be TRBD1 (6 bases). The CDR3 runs 14 residues. Trimming removed 7 bases from V and 7 bases from J, with 16 bases in between. Germline V gives CDR1 SNHLY, CDR2 FYNNEI. The CDR3 DNA sequence: TGTGCCAGCAACCTAGGGGGTTGGGGTGAAAAACTGTTTTTT. This sequence encodes CASNLGGWGEKLFF.